This T cell receptor (beta chain) was recovered during a study of human T cells and chemical hapten exposure. Study-level findings and limits: Sensitizing with DPC caused no change in TCRs above 1 in 1000 frequency.

As handled by the study authors: Sample TCR counts, which ranged from roughly 23,224 to 750,000, had a median of around 93,000. TCRdb recomputed calls from the 5' RACE reads with MiXCR, one row per CDR3 protein. These V and J calls are TCRdb output, not the study's own analysis. Of about 140,000 distinct CDR3 sequences in the sample, 4.1% were seen once. Unfractionated whole blood yielded the extracted total RNA. The CDR3 spans 13 residues. Germline CDR1 and CDR2: LGHNT and FRNRAP. The V end lost 2 bases, the J end lost 3 bases, and 6 bases lay between the germline ends. This clonotype has ten or more counts. Its antigen is still unknown.

This clonotype was sampled from a female donor in good health. The gene calls are TRBV12-5 and TRBJ2-3, with no clear D. CDR3 loop: CASGLPWTDTQYF. CDR3 bases: TGTGCTAGTGGTTTGCCTTGGACAGATACGCAGTATTTT.